The 14 T cell receptor beta chains listed next were all sequenced from one sample in a study of blood T cell repertoires in COVID-19. Measured with immunoSEQ multiplex PCR; TCRdb has only the in-frame clones, and not every one. Of approximately 100,000 clones in the sample, approximately 81% were seen once. Source material: peripheral blood. These receptors were obtained from an elderly man with acute or convalescent COVID-19.

The V call is TRBV2, the J call TRBJ2-7; D is uncertain. Trimming stripped 0 bases from V and 0 bases from J, with 9 bases between. The CDR3 loop spans 15 amino acids. Germline values: CDR1 SNHLY, CDR2 FYNNEI. CDR3 coding DNA: TGTGCCAGCAGTGAAGCGGGCAGAAGCTCCTACGAGCAGTACTTC. Translation: CASSEAGRSSYEQYF.

This chain joins TRBV9 and TRBJ2-7, with D tentatively TRBD1 (7 bases). Trimming removed 3 bases from V and 0 bases from J, with 13 bases in between. The V gene's germline CDR1 is SGDLS and CDR2 YYNGEE. This CDR3 is 15 amino acids long. As DNA, the CDR3 is TGTGCCAGCAGCGCGACAGGGACTGGCTCCTACGAGCAGTACTTC. Its protein product is CASSATGTGSYEQYF.

The V call is TRBV21-1, the J call TRBJ2-1; the table assigns TRBD2, which was not confirmed against the DNA. TRBV21-1 is recorded as a pseudogene. This CDR3 is built from 19 residues. The CDR3 reads CASSNSSGSPSSSYNEQFF. The CDR3 nucleotides read TGTGCCAGCAGCAACTCGAGCGGGAGCCCCTCAAGCTCCTACAATGAGCAGTTCTTC.

The gene calls are TRBV28 and TRBJ1-3; no definite D call. This CDR3 has 16 residues. Between the trimmed V and J ends, which lost 4 bases and 0 bases, there was a span of 13 bases. Germline CDR1 MDHEN, CDR2 SYDVKM. The CDR3 loop is CASSSIPRDSGNTIYF. Written as DNA, the CDR3 is TGTGCCAGCAGTTCAATACCTCGGGACTCTGGAAACACCATATATTTT. The full variable domain, in which reference TRBV28 and TRBJ1-3 provide the parts outside the CDR3, is DVKVTQSSRYLVKRTGEKVFLECVQDMDHENMFWYRQDPGLGLRLIYFSYDVKMKEKGDIPEGYSVSREKKERFSLILESASTNQTSMYLCASSSIPRDSGNTIYFGEGSWLTVV.

This sequence joins TRBV6-2 or TRBV6-3 and TRBJ2-1, with 9 positions matching TRBD1. V trimming: 5 bases; J trimming: 0 bases; junction bases outside the gene matches: 2. Germline-derived CDR1 and CDR2 are MNHEY and SVGEGT. The CDR3 loop spans 15 amino acids. CDR3 loop: CASSKTGGSYNEQFF. As DNA, the CDR3 is TGTGCCAGCAGTAAGACAGGGGGCTCCTACAATGAGCAGTTCTTC.

The chain couples TRBV7-8 to TRBJ2-2; D may be TRBD1 (5 bases). Germline CDR1 and CDR2: SGHVS and FQNEAQ. The ends were cut back, 5 bases at V and 4 bases at J, with 11 bases in the middle. The length of the CDR3 is 14 residues. CDR3 nucleotides: TGTGCCAGCAGCCATGGGGCGATCACCGGGGAGCTGTTTTTT. This translates into CASSHGAITGELFF.

V gene TRBV29-1 combines with J gene TRBJ2-3; D remains unclear. Trimming removed 4 bases from V and 0 bases from J, with 14 bases in between. There are 15 residues in the CDR3. Germline lookup yields CDR1 SQVTM and CDR2 ANQGSEA. This CDR3 is CSVAVPRGSTDTQYF. For the CDR3, the DNA is TGCAGCGTTGCGGTCCCTCGCGGCAGCACAGATACGCAGTATTTT.

This sequence joins TRBV7-6 and TRBJ1-2; TRBD1 might be the D (6 bases). Germline lookup yields CDR1 SGHVS and CDR2 FNYEAQ. V was cut by 1 base and J by 6 bases, with 9 bases left in between. This CDR3 has 13 residues. The CDR3 DNA reads TGTGCCAGCAGCTTAGGAGGGGGGGATGGCTACACCTTC. It is translated as CASSLGGGDGYTF. The whole variable domain, filled in from reference TRBV7-6 and TRBJ1-2, reads GAGVSQSPRYKVTKRGQDVALRCDPISGHVSLYWYRQALGQGPEFLTYFNYEAQQDKSGLPNDRFSAERPEGSISTLTIQRTEQRDSAMYRCASSLGGGDGYTFGSGTRLTVV.

The chain combines TRBV5-1 with TRBJ1-2; D unclear. V lost 0 bases and J 2 bases, leaving 8 bases between the germline ends. CDR1 is SGHRS and CDR2 is YFSETQ in the germline V gene. The CDR3 contains 14 residues. Here the CDR3 DNA reads TGCGCCAGCAGCTTGGACGCAGGAAACTATGGCTACACCTTC. It specifies CASSLDAGNYGYTF.

J is TRBJ2-1 and V is TRBV1; the table's D call TRBD2 went unverified against the DNA. TRBV1 is a documented pseudogene. This CDR3 is built from 19 residues. As DNA, the CDR3 is TGCACCAGCAGCCGGACTAGCGGGAGTGGGTGTTCGCGCTACAATGAGCAGTTCTTC. As protein: CTSSRTSGSGCSRYNEQFF.

The J gene is TRBJ1-2, the V gene TRBV19; TRBD1 might be the D (6 bases). V shed 5 bases and J shed 2 bases, with 9 bases lying between them. The CDR3 extends over 13 amino acids. Germline assignment: CDR1 LNHDA and CDR2 SQIVND (reference sequence). CDR3 coding DNA: TGTGCCAGTAGTGTCGGACAGAACTATGGCTACACCTTC. This gives the protein CASSVGQNYGYTF. Combining the CDR3 with reference TRBV19 and TRBJ1-2 gives the whole variable domain DGGITQSPKYLFRKEGQNVTLSCEQNLNHDAMYWYRQDPGQGLRLIYYSQIVNDFQKGDIAEGYSVSREKKESFPLTVTSAQKNPTAFYLCASSVGQNYGYTFGSGTRLTVV.

The rearrangement joins TRBV7-2 to TRBJ2-3; tentative D call: TRBD2 (6 bases). The CDR3 totals 16 residues. V lost 2 bases to trimming and J lost 3 bases, with 15 bases between them. Germline values: CDR1 SGHTA, CDR2 FQGNSA. The CDR3 sequence is CASSLQGPGGTDTQYF. The CDR3 nucleotides read TGTGCCAGCAGCTTACAAGGACCCGGGGGAACAGATACGCAGTATTTT. The whole variable domain, remainder taken from reference TRBV7-2 and TRBJ2-3, is GAGVSQSPSNKVTEKGKDVELRCDPISGHTALYWYRQSLGQGLEFLIYFQGNSAPDKSGLPSDRFSAERTGGSVSTLTIQRTQQEDSAVYLCASSLQGPGGTDTQYFGPGTRLTVL.

This clone was observed a single time. This chain uses TRBV3-1 (or the pseudogene TRBV3-2) with TRBJ2-1, with D maybe TRBD2 (5 bases). This CDR3 comprises 13 residues. V was clipped by 4 bases and J by 10 bases, with 14 bases between them. CDR1 and CDR2 from the germline V gene are LGHDT and YNNKEL (reference sequence). CDR3 nucleotide sequence: TGTGCCAGCAGCCCTTTTCTTAGCGCGGAGCAGTTCTTC. This gives the protein CASSPFLSAEQFF.

The chain recombines TRBV7-9 with TRBJ1-5, with D hard to call. Germline values: CDR1 SEHNR, CDR2 FQNEAQ (reference sequence). This CDR3 region has 14 residues. V was clipped by 1 base and J by 5 bases, with 9 bases between them. CDR3 amino acids: CASSLGGNHQPQHF. For the CDR3, the DNA is TGTGCCAGCAGCTTAGGAGGGAACCATCAGCCCCAGCATTTT.